This entry concerns a single TCR beta chain. The CDR3 spans 13 residues. Looked up from germline, CDR1 is SGDLS and CDR2 is YYNGEE. V was clipped by 5 bases and J by 1 base, with 9 bases between them. This sample was taken from a study of blood T cell repertoires in COVID-19. Study-wide background: PBMCs, B-cell-depleted T cells, or T cells provided the cDNA or gDNA that made up the material.

The age range of participants was about 18 to 100 years, with residence in some 25 US areas. Allocation to cohorts depended on clinical history reported by the participants. Only in-frame clones appear in the TCRdb table, and some are missing; sequencing was by immunoSEQ multiplex PCR. In the table there are roughly 320,000 clones, 90% of which are singletons. V and J are TRBV9 and TRBJ1-1, with D maybe TRBD1 (5 bases). The specimen sequenced was PBMCs or T cells enriched from blood (not recorded which). The origin of this receptor is a young woman who had been exposed to COVID-19. The CDR3 reads CASRNQGNTEAFF. The CDR3 DNA follows: TGTGCCAGCAGAAATCAGGGGAACACTGAAGCTTTCTTT.